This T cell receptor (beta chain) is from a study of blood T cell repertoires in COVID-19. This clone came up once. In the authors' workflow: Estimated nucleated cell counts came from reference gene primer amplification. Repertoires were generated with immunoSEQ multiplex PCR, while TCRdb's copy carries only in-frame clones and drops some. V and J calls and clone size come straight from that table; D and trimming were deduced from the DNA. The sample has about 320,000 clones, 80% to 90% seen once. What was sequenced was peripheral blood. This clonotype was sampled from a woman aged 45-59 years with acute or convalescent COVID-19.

CDR3 amino acids: CASSPRGAMNTEAFF. DNA of the CDR3: TGTGCCAGCAGCCCCCGAGGAGCCATGAACACTGAAGCTTTCTTT. J is TRBJ1-1 and V is TRBV14; D ambiguous. CDR3 length: 15 amino acids. Germline CDR1 reads SGHDN; CDR2 reads FVKESK. Trimming removed 4 bases from V and 0 bases from J, with 12 bases in between.